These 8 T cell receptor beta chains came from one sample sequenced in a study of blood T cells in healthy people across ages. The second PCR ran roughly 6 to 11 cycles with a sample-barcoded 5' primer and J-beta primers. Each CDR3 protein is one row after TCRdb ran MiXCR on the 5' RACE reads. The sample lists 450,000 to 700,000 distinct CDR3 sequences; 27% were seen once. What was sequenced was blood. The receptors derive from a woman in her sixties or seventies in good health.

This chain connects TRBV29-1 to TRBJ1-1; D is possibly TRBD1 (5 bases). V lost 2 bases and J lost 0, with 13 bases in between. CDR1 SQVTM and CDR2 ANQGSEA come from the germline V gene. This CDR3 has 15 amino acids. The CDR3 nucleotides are TGCAGCGTTGAAAGAGGGACCAGACTGAACACTGAAGCTTTCTTT. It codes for CSVERGTRLNTEAFF.

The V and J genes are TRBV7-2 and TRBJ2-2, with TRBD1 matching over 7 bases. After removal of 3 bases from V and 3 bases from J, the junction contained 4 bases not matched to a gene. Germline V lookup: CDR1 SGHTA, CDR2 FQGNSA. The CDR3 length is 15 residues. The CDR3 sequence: CASSFTGADTGELFF. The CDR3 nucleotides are TGTGCCAGCAGCTTTACAGGGGCTGACACCGGGGAGCTGTTTTTT. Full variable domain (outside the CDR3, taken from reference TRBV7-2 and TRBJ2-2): GAGVSQSPSNKVTEKGKDVELRCDPISGHTALYWYRQSLGQGLEFLIYFQGNSAPDKSGLPSDRFSAERTGGSVSTLTIQRTQQEDSAVYLCASSFTGADTGELFFGEGSRLTVL.

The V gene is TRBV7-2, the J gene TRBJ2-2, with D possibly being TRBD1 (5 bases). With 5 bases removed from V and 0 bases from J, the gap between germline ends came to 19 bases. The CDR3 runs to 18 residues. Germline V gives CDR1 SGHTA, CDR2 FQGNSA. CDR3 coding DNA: TGTGCCAGCAGCCCCGGCCCCTTTGGCAGGGCGAACACCGGGGAGCTGTTTTTT. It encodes CASSPGPFGRANTGELFF.

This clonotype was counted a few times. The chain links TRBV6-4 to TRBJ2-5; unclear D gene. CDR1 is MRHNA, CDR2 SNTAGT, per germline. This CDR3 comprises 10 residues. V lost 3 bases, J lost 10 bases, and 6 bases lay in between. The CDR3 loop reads CASSDNDQYF. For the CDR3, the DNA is TGTGCCAGCAGTGATAATGACCAGTACTTC.

The CDR3 here is CASRSDRDGDGYTF. The DNA of the CDR3 is TGTGCCAGCAGGTCGGACAGGGACGGCGATGGCTACACCTTC. The chain links TRBV6-5 to TRBJ1-2, with TRBD1 identical over 8 bases. The ends lost 6 bases at V and 6 bases at J; junction bases unmatched: 9. CDR1 is MNHEY, CDR2 SVGAGI, per germline. CDR3 size: 14 residues.

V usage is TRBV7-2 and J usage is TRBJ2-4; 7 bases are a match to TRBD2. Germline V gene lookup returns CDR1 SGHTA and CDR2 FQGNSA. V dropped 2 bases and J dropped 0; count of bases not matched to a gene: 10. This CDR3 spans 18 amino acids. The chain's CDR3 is CASSLRGGAGLAKNIQYF. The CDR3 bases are TGTGCCAGCAGCTTAAGGGGAGGGGCGGGATTAGCCAAAAACATTCAGTACTTC.

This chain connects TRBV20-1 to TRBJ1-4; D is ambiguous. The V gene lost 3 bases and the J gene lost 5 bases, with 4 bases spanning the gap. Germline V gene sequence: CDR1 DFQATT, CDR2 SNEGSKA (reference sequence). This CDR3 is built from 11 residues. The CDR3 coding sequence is TGCAGTGCTAGTCCGAATGAAAAACTGTTTTTT. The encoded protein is CSASPNEKLFF.

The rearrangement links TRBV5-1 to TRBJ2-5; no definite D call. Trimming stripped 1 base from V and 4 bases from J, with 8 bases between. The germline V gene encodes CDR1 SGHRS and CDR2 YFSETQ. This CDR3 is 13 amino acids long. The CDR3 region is CASSLNGPETQYF. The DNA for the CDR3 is TGCGCCAGCAGCTTGAACGGACCAGAGACCCAGTACTTC.